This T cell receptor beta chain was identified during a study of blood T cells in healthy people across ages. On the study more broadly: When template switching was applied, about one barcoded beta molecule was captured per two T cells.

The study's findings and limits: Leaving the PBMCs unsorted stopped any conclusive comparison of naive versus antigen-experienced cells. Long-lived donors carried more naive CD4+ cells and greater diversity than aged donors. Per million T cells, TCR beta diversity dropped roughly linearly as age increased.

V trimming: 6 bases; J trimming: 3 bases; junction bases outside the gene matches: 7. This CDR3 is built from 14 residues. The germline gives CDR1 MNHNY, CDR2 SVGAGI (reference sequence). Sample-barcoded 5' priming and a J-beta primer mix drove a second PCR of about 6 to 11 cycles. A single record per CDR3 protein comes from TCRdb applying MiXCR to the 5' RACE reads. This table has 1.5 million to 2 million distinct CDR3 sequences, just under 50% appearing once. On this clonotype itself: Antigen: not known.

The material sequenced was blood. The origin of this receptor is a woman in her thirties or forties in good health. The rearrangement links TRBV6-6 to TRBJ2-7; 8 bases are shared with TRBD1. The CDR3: CASSRQGTYYEQYF. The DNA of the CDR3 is TGTGCCAGCAGCCGACAGGGGACTTACTACGAGCAGTACTTC.